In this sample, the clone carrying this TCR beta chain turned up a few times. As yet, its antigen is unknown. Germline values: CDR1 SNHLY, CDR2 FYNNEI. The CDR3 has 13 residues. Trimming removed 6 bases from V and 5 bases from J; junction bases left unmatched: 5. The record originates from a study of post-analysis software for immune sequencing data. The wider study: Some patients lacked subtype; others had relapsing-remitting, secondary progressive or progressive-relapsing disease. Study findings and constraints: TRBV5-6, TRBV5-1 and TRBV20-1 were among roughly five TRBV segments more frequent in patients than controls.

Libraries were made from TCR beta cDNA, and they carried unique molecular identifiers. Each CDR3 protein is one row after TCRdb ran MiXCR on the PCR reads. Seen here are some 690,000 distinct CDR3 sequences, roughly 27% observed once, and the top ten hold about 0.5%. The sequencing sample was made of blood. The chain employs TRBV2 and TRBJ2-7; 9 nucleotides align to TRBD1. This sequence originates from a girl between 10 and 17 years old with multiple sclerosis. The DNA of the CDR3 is TGTGCCAGCAGGGACAGGGGTGTTGACGAGCAGTACTTC. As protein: CASRDRGVDEQYF. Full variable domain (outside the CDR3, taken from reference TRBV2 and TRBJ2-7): EPEVTQTPSHQVTQMGQEVILRCVPISNHLYFYWYRQILGQKVEFLVSFYNNEISEKSEIFDDQFSVERPDGSNFTLKIRSTKLEDSAMYFCASRDRGVDEQYFGPGTRLTVT.